This T cell receptor beta chain was captured in a study of cytomegalovirus exposure and HLA in healthy donors. Libraries were prepared by immunoSEQ multiplex PCR; TCRdb keeps only in-frame clonotypes and omits some of them. The data contain about 76,000 clones, about 93% of them singletons. From germline, CDR1 is SGHNT and CDR2 YENEEA. Deletions cut 0 bases from V and 3 bases from J, with 18 bases between. CDR3 length: 18 amino acids. This TCR derives from a man younger than 35 in good health and CMV-seropositive. Sequenced input: PBMCs. The J gene is TRBJ2-1, the V gene TRBV11-3, with D unresolved. This CDR3 reads CASSLETTRARVYNEQFF. CDR3 sequence (DNA): TGTGCCAGCAGCTTAGAAACTACTCGAGCGAGAGTCTACAATGAGCAGTTCTTC.